The entry below gives a single T cell receptor (beta chain) sequence along with its context. Trimming cost V 5 bases and J 1 base; bases outside gene matches: 5. The CDR3 has 15 amino acids. The germline CDR1 and CDR2 sequences are WSHSY and SAAADI. These data come from a study of blood T cell repertoires in COVID-19. Method: immunoSEQ multiplex PCR; TCRdb's copy keeps in-frame clones and lacks some. The sample gives over 200,000 clones, roughly 83% of which show up once; roughly 2.7% is in the top ten. This chain joins TRBV10-2 and TRBJ1-3, with 7 bases fitting TRBD1. Sequenced sample: peripheral blood. The sequence was collected from a woman in her 70s with active or convalescent COVID-19. CDR3 bases: TGCGCCAGCAGTTATCACAGGGGATCTGGAAACACCATATATTTT. Its protein product is CASSYHRGSGNTIYF.